Listed below are T cell receptor beta chains from one sample, sequenced in a study of shared clonotypes between healthy human individuals. The data were produced by immunoSEQ multiplex PCR, yet TCRdb's version contains in-frame clones alone and is incomplete. This table holds roughly 700,000 clones, roughly 70% found once. Sequencing was performed on memory CD4+ T cells sorted from blood. The receptors were gathered from a young woman in good health. The CDR3 runs from the conserved cysteine through the conserved F or W. The order of the fields is D gene, clone size, J gene, V gene, CDR3 DNA, CDR3 protein. D genes are given only for firm matches. Expanded clones are given a class, and other clones once, few, many or no size at all.

>.|.|TRBJ2-1|TRBV7-3
TGTGCCAGCAGCCCACAAGGTAGGGGGTCCTACAATGAGCAGTTCTTC
CASSPQGRGSYNEQFF
>TRBD1|few|TRBJ2-1|TRBV11-2
TGTGCCAGCAGGTACAGGGACGGAGACAGGGGACCCTACAATGAGCAGTTCTTC
CASRYRDGDRGPYNEQFF
>.|once|TRBJ2-7|TRBV19
TGTGCCAGTAGTATAGGAGGCACATCCGAGCAGTACTTC
CASSIGGTSEQYF
>.|.|TRBJ1-4|TRBV18
TGTGCCAGCTCACCCCGCGCGGGAGGACTAAATGAAAAACTGTTTTTT
CASSPRAGGLNEKLFF
>.|.|TRBJ1-1|TRBV5-1
TGCGCCAGCAGCTTGGGACCCAAGAACACTGAAGCTTTCTTT
CASSLGPKNTEAFF
>.|few|TRBJ2-7|TRBV6-5
TGTGCCAGCAGTTACAGGGCTTACGGTGACTACGAGCAGTACTTC
CASSYRAYGDYEQYF
>.|.|TRBJ2-5|TRBV6-1
TGTGCCAGCTCGTCTAGCGCACAAGAGACCCAGTACTTC
CASSSSAQETQYF
>.|.|TRBJ1-3|TRBV7-2
TGTGCCAGCAGCTTATATGACACTCTCTCCACCATATATTTT
CASSLYDTLSTIYF
>TRBD2|.|TRBJ2-5|TRBV11-2
TGTGCCAGTTCGACTAGCGGGAGGGGAGAGACCCAGTACTTC
CASSTSGRGETQYF
>TRBD2|.|TRBJ2-3|TRBV30
TGTGCCTGGAGAGCCCTAGCGGGAGGATACGCAGATACGCAGTATTTT
CAWRALAGGYADTQYF
>.|.|TRBJ1-5|TRBV2
TGTGCCAGCAGAGATGATTATAGCAATCAGCCCCAGCATTTT
CASRDDYSNQPQHF
>TRBD2|.|TRBJ2-1|TRBV7-7
TGTGCCAGCAGCCAGGGGACTAGCTTGTACAATGAGCAGTTCTTC
CASSQGTSLYNEQFF
>.|.|TRBJ2-4|TRBV20-1
TGCAGTGCTAACCGGCCCATCGAGTTC
CSANRPIEF
>TRBD1|.|TRBJ2-7|TRBV6-1
TGTGCCAGCAGGACCGGGACAGGGAGTTACGAGCAGTACTTC
CASRTGTGSYEQYF
>.|once|TRBJ2-7|TRBV6-5
TGTGCCAGCAGTTACTCGTGGGCTGGGATCTACGAGCAGTACTTC
CASSYSWAGIYEQYF
>.|.|TRBJ1-2|TRBV7-9
TGTGCCAGCAGCTTAATGGGTGTCTATGGCTACACCTTC
CASSLMGVYGYTF
>TRBD1|.|TRBJ1-4|TRBV9
TGTGCCAGCAGCGTAAGGGGAGACAGGGTCAATGAAAAACTGTTTTTT
CASSVRGDRVNEKLFF
>.|.|TRBJ2-3|TRBV11-3
TGTGCCAGCAGCTTAGGTGGAGATACGCAGTATTTT
CASSLGGDTQYF
>.|.|TRBJ2-7|TRBV4-1
TGCGCCAGCAGCCGAGGACGGCTTGCTCCCTACGAGCAGTACTTC
CASSRGRLAPYEQYF
>TRBD2|.|TRBJ2-3|TRBV28
TGTGCCAGCAGTTTAGCGGGAGTGAGGGATACGCAGTATTTT
CASSLAGVRDTQYF
>TRBD1|few|TRBJ2-2|TRBV5-5
TGTGCCAGCAGATACGGACAGGGCACCGGGGAGCTGTTTTTT
CASRYGQGTGELFF
>.|.|TRBJ1-5|TRBV7-9
TGTGCCAGTGGGCAGGGCAATCAGCCCCAGCATTTT
CASGQGNQPQHF
>.|.|TRBJ2-3|TRBV7-9
TGTGCCAGCAGCTTAGTTGGGCTCACAGATACGCAGTATTTT
CASSLVGLTDTQYF
>.|.|TRBJ2-2|TRBV5-6
TGTGCCAGCAGCCCGACGGGCAGGGGGGATACCGGGGAGCTGTTTTTT
CASSPTGRGDTGELFF
>.|.|TRBJ1-1|TRBV19
TGTGCCACTTCCCGGGGCCGAGGGGACACTGAAGCTTTCTTT
CATSRGRGDTEAFF
>TRBD2|few|TRBJ2-3|TRBV5-1
TGCGCCAGCAGCTTGGCGGCTAGCGGGAGTTCAGATACGCAGTATTTT
CASSLAASGSSDTQYF
>.|.|TRBJ1-3|TRBV28
TGTGCCAGCCGGTTGGGGTCTGGAAACACCATATATTTT
CASRLGSGNTIYF
>.|few|TRBJ2-7|TRBV27
TGTGCCAGCAGTTTAAAAGGAGCCTACGAGCAGTACTTC
CASSLKGAYEQYF